This TCR beta chain is drawn from a study of molecular identifiers for immune sequencing clone quantification. About this clonotype: One junction end does not reproduce the germline sequence, and a read error may be involved.

The CDR3 length is 20 residues. One entry per CDR3 protein, called by TCRdb with MiXCR from the PCR reads. The sample yields tens of thousands of distinct CDR3 sequences, 21% seen once. This clonotype was obtained from a human donor in good health. Some libraries in this study had Jurkat cell RNA spiked in. The specimen was naive CD8+ T cells from blood, with Jurkat cell RNA spiked in. Subset in this sample: FACS-sorted CD8+CD4-CCR7+CD45RA+ naive T cells. The rearrangement links TRBV23-1 to TRBJ2-1; 13 nucleotides agree with TRBD2. TRBV23-1 is labeled an ORF, and its function is uncertain. CDR3 amino acids: CASSQSNGTSGIHSYNGQFF. The CDR3 coding sequence is TGCGCCAGCAGTCAATCGAATGGGACTAGCGGGATTCATTCCTACAATGGGCAGTTCTTC.